This is a list of T cell receptor beta chains from one sample in a study of T-cell reconstitution after alpha-beta-depleted transplantation in children. TCRdb re-derived calls from the PCR reads in MiXCR, one entry per CDR3 protein. The data hold about 610,000 distinct CDR3 sequences, with 25% to 30% observed a single time. This specimen was PBMCs, taken before TCRalphabeta/CD19-depleted stem cell transplant. These receptors came from a boy under three years old with Wiskott-Aldrich syndrome, due to receive a stem cell transplant. Both conserved end residues are part of each CDR3. The D gene is left open where the match is weak. Expanded clones are given a class, and other clones once, few, many or no size at all.

cdr3_length: 17; j_call: TRBJ2-3; d_call: TRBD2; v_call: TRBV7-6; clone_size: many; cdr3_nt: TGTGCCAGCAGCTTGACCGGACTAGCGGGAGTTACAGATACGCAGTATTTT; cdr3_aa: CASSLTGLAGVTDTQYF
cdr3_length: 12; j_call: TRBJ2-1; d_call: -; v_call: TRBV10-3; clone_size: few; cdr3_nt: TGTGCCATCTCGAGGGAAAACAATGAGCAGTTCTTC; cdr3_aa: CAISRENNEQFF
cdr3_length: 16; j_call: TRBJ2-2; d_call: -; v_call: TRBV10-3; clone_size: -; cdr3_nt: TGTGCCATCAGTGAGACAAGGACCACTCAACCCGGGGAGCTGTTTTTT; cdr3_aa: CAISETRTTQPGELFF
cdr3_length: 12; j_call: TRBJ2-3; d_call: TRBD2; v_call: TRBV2; clone_size: -; cdr3_nt: TGTGCCGGAAGGCTAGCGGGGCTTACGCAGTATTTT; cdr3_aa: CAGRLAGLTQYF
cdr3_length: 11; j_call: TRBJ2-1; d_call: -; v_call: TRBV5-1; clone_size: few; cdr3_nt: TGCGCCAGCGCCCTGGGCGGTGAGCAGTTCTTC; cdr3_aa: CASALGGEQFF
cdr3_length: 15; j_call: TRBJ1-1; d_call: -; v_call: TRBV5-1; clone_size: -; cdr3_nt: TGCGCCAGCAGCTCGGAGGGATTCCTGAGAGGTGAAGCTTTCTTT; cdr3_aa: CASSSEGFLRGEAFF
cdr3_length: 14; j_call: TRBJ2-3; d_call: TRBD1; v_call: TRBV27; clone_size: -; cdr3_nt: TGTGCCAGCAGTTTGTGGACAGGTTCGGATACGCAGTATTTT; cdr3_aa: CASSLWTGSDTQYF
cdr3_length: 13; j_call: TRBJ1-1; d_call: -; v_call: TRBV20-1; clone_size: -; cdr3_nt: TGCAGTGCCAGGCAGTGGATTGAGGCTGAAGCTTTCTTT; cdr3_aa: CSARQWIEAEAFF
cdr3_length: 16; j_call: TRBJ2-1; d_call: TRBD2; v_call: TRBV19; clone_size: -; cdr3_nt: TGTGCCAGTAGTATAGCTAGCGGGAGTTCCTACAATGAGCAGTTCTTC; cdr3_aa: CASSIASGSSYNEQFF
cdr3_length: 15; j_call: TRBJ2-5; d_call: TRBD2; v_call: TRBV6-1; clone_size: once; cdr3_nt: TGTGCCAGTGGCCGGACTAGCGGGATCGGAGAGACCCAGTACTTC; cdr3_aa: CASGRTSGIGETQYF
cdr3_length: 16; j_call: TRBJ2-1; d_call: -; v_call: TRBV10-3; clone_size: -; cdr3_nt: TGTGCCATCAGTGAGTCCGCAGGCTTTTTCCGGAATGAGCAGTTCTTC; cdr3_aa: CAISESAGFFRNEQFF
cdr3_length: 15; j_call: TRBJ2-6; d_call: -; v_call: TRBV30; clone_size: -; cdr3_nt: TGTGCCTGGAGTGTACGCGGGCCTGGGGCCAACGTCCTGACTTTC; cdr3_aa: CAWSVRGPGANVLTF
cdr3_length: 16; j_call: TRBJ2-2; d_call: TRBD2; v_call: TRBV7-2; clone_size: -; cdr3_nt: TGTGCCAGCAGCTTGGAACTAGCGAGGAACACCGGGGAGCTGTTTTTT; cdr3_aa: CASSLELARNTGELFF
cdr3_length: 17; j_call: TRBJ2-5; d_call: TRBD2; v_call: TRBV20-1; clone_size: -; cdr3_nt: TGCAGTGCTAGAGAAGGTCTAGCGGGAGGTACGCAAGAGACCCAGTACTTC; cdr3_aa: CSAREGLAGGTQETQYF
cdr3_length: 13; j_call: TRBJ2-1; d_call: -; v_call: TRBV5-1; clone_size: -; cdr3_nt: TGCGCCAGCAGCCCTGTAAGATACAATGAGCAGTTCTTC; cdr3_aa: CASSPVRYNEQFF